This T cell receptor beta chain was documented in a study of response to subunit inactivated influenza vaccine. Study-level points and caveats: T cells newly recruited by each seasonal influenza vaccination are few, the authors suggested.

This clonotype was seen repeatedly, ten times or more. Its antigen is unknown. TCRdb re-called the RT-PCR reads through MiXCR, storing one row per CDR3 protein. The repertoire holds some 180,000 distinct CDR3 sequences, with around 9.2% as singletons. The CDR3 runs 15 residues. The V gene end was trimmed by 4 bases and the J gene end by 2 bases; junction bases not matched to a gene: 5. Germline V lookup: CDR1 SGHRS, CDR2 YFSETQ. The sequenced sample was non-naive T cells sorted from PBMCs, obtained on the day of vaccination. This TCR derives from a man aged 50 to 60 who received an inactivated influenza vaccine. The rearrangement joins TRBV5-1 to TRBJ1-2; 10 positions agree with TRBD1. The CDR3 protein is CASSPGQGVNYGYTF. The CDR3 DNA is TGCGCCAGCAGCCCTGGACAGGGGGTGAACTATGGCTACACCTTC.